The 24 T cell receptor beta chains in this list originate from one sample, sequenced in a study of cytomegalovirus exposure and HLA in healthy donors. PCR primers comprised 60 Vbeta and 13 Jbeta primers. Repertoires were generated with immunoSEQ multiplex PCR, while TCRdb's copy carries only in-frame clones and drops some. The sample contains approximately 100,000 clones, about 80% of which appear only once. The specimen sequenced was PBMCs. These receptors were obtained from a man aged 35-49 years in good health and CMV-seronegative.

Only a few counts were recorded for this clone. The J gene is TRBJ2-2, the V gene TRBV6-1; D unclear. From germline, CDR1 is MNHNS and CDR2 SASEGT. The germline V and J ends were trimmed by 4 bases and 2 bases, with 11 bases remaining between them. CDR3 length: 15 residues. The CDR3: CASSGAAGNTGELFF. Written as DNA, the CDR3 is TGTGCCAGCAGTGGCGCAGCAGGAAACACCGGGGAGCTGTTTTTT.

The table lists this clone with a few counts. The rearrangement uses TRBV11-3 and TRBJ2-1; the match to TRBD2 covers 8 bases. The CDR3 runs 14 residues. Unmatched junction bases numbered 0, after V lost 1 base and J lost 4 bases. Germline-derived CDR1 and CDR2 are SGHNT and YENEEA. CDR3: CASSLAGGYNEQFF. DNA for the CDR3: TGTGCCAGCAGCTTAGCGGGGGGGTACAATGAGCAGTTCTTC. The entire variable domain, with the rest obtained from reference TRBV11-3 and TRBJ2-1, is as follows: EAGVVQSPRYKIIEKKQPVAFWCNPISGHNTLYWYLQNLGQGPELLIRYENEEAVDDSQLPKDRFSAERLKGVDSTLKIQPAELGDSAVYLCASSLAGGYNEQFFGPGTRLTVL.

This clone is a singleton in its sample. V gene TRBV27 combines with J gene TRBJ1-5; D remains unclear. V gave up 6 bases and J gave up 0 bases, with 6 bases separating them. The CDR3 contains 13 residues. Germline lookup yields CDR1 MNHEY and CDR2 SMNVEV (reference sequence). The CDR3 nucleotides read TGTGCCAGCAGGCTACGTAGCAATCAGCCCCAGCATTTT. As protein: CASRLRSNQPQHF.

This clone was counted a single time. The chain is built from TRBV27 and TRBJ1-2, with D maybe TRBD1 (5 bases). V dropped 6 bases and J dropped 3 bases, with 11 bases sitting between them. The CDR3 is 13 amino acids. Germline values: CDR1 MNHEY, CDR2 SMNVEV (reference sequence). The CDR3 sequence is CASRAGGDYGYTF. As DNA, the CDR3 is TGTGCCAGCAGGGCGGGGGGGGACTATGGCTACACCTTC.

The chain combines TRBV5-4 with TRBJ2-1; 8 bases align to TRBD2. CDR1 is SGHNT, CDR2 YYREEE, per germline (reference sequence). V lost 4 bases to trimming and J lost 2 bases; unmatched junction nucleotides: 8. The CDR3 spans 16 residues. CDR3 bases: TGTGCCAGCAGCCCCCGCCAGCGGGGGACCTACAATGAGCAGTTCTTC. Encoded protein: CASSPRQRGTYNEQFF.

This clone was seen a handful of times. The rearrangement uses TRBV30 and TRBJ2-1; D gene unclear. There are 13 residues in the CDR3. V lost 2 bases to trimming and J lost 9 bases, with 14 bases between them. Germline V gene sequence: CDR1 GTSNPN, CDR2 SVGIG (reference sequence). The CDR3 loop is CAWSPHLTPEQFF. CDR3 bases: TGTGCCTGGAGTCCCCACCTTACACCTGAGCAGTTCTTC.

The genes are TRBV19 and TRBJ1-1; D gene unclear. CDR3 size: 14 residues. Germline V gene sequence: CDR1 LNHDA, CDR2 SQIVND (reference sequence). V shed 3 bases and J shed 1 base, with 9 bases lying between them. The CDR3 spells CASSILTQNTEAFF. The CDR3 coding sequence is TGTGCCAGTAGTATTCTGACACAGAACACTGAAGCTTTCTTT.

The chain has TRBV5-1 and TRBJ2-1, with D uncertain. Germline lookup yields CDR1 SGHRS and CDR2 YFSETQ. V was shortened by 0 bases and J by 4 bases, with 8 bases between the two germline ends. The CDR3 is 14 amino acids. The CDR3 DNA reads as TGCGCCAGCAGCTTGGACCCGGTATACAATGAGCAGTTCTTC. Translating gives CASSLDPVYNEQFF. Looking up the rest from reference TRBV5-1 and TRBJ2-1 gives the full variable domain: KAGVTQTPRYLIKTRGQQVTLSCSPISGHRSVSWYQQTPGQGLQFLFEYFSETQRNKGNFPGRFSGRQFSNSRSEMNVSTLELGDSALYLCASSLDPVYNEQFFGPGTRLTVL.

This clone was seen more than once but under ten times. The V and J genes are TRBV5-1 and TRBJ1-1, with D unresolved. The CDR3 is made up of 13 amino acids. Germline V lookup: CDR1 SGHRS, CDR2 YFSETQ. V shed 4 bases and J shed 0 bases, with 7 bases lying between them. In nucleotides, the CDR3 is TGCGCCAGCAGCAGCACCTTGAACACTGAAGCTTTCTTT. Protein: CASSSTLNTEAFF.

This chain joins TRBV10-1 and TRBJ1-4, with 8 bases aligning to TRBD1. The ends lost 4 bases at V and 8 bases at J; junction bases unmatched: 6. The CDR3 runs 14 residues. The germline gives CDR1 WNHNN, CDR2 SYGVQD (reference sequence). The CDR3 loop reads CASSGGQGGEKLFF. CDR3 DNA sequence: TGCGCCAGCAGTGGAGGACAGGGTGGCGAAAAACTGTTTTTT.

V and J are TRBV18 and TRBJ2-7; 7 bases fit TRBD1. CDR3 length: 13 residues. CDR1 and CDR2 (germline): KGHSH, LQKENI. V was clipped by 10 bases and J by 5 bases; unmatched bases: 11. The CDR3 DNA reads as TGTGCCACCCGGTACCCAGGGGGTCACGAGCAGTACGTC. This sequence encodes CATRYPGGHEQYV.

This clone showed up just once. The chain couples TRBV10-3 to TRBJ2-7; 8 bases fit TRBD2. Per the germline V gene, CDR1 is ENHRY and CDR2 is SYGVKD. With V trimmed by 2 bases and J by 3 bases, 6 bases remained unmatched. The CDR3 extends over 15 amino acids. Here the CDR3 DNA reads TGTGCCATCAGTGAGGAGGGACTAGTCCTCTACGAGCAGTACTTC. Translation gives CAISEEGLVLYEQYF.

The chain has TRBV9 and TRBJ1-5, with TRBD1 matching over 11 bases. V shed 3 bases and J 8 bases; nucleotides not matched to a gene: 7. The CDR3 spans 15 residues. Germline-derived CDR1 and CDR2 are SGDLS and YYNGEE. The CDR3 DNA reads as TGTGCCAGCAGCGGGGGGACAGGGGGAAGGGAGCCCCAGCATTTT. This translates into CASSGGTGGREPQHF.

CDR3 loop: CAWSGYPHPADTQYF. CDR3 bases: TGTGCCTGGAGTGGGTACCCCCACCCCGCGGATACGCAGTATTTT. The chain has TRBV30 and TRBJ2-3; D remains ambiguous. V was pared by 1 base and J by 6 bases, with 17 bases between. The V gene's germline CDR1 is GTSNPN and CDR2 SVGIG (reference sequence). CDR3 length: 15 amino acids.

The chain joins TRBV6-1 to TRBJ2-1; D is possibly TRBD1 (5 bases). The CDR3 has 13 amino acids. Trimming removed 0 bases from V and 15 bases from J, with 15 bases in between. Germline V lookup: CDR1 MNHNS, CDR2 SASEGT. CDR3 sequence reads: CASSEAFFQGLFF. In DNA form, the CDR3 reads TGTGCCAGCAGTGAAGCTTTTTTCCAGGGATTGTTCTTC.

The V call is TRBV2, the J call TRBJ1-1; 7 bases agree with TRBD1. J lost 5 bases, V lost 8 bases, and 11 bases had no gene match. The CDR3 runs 14 residues. In germline, CDR1 is SNHLY, CDR2 FYNNEI. This chain's CDR3 is CASGQGVMGTEAFF. The DNA for the CDR3 is TGTGCCAGCGGGCAGGGGGTGATGGGGACTGAAGCTTTCTTT. The variable domain in full, completed from reference TRBV2 and TRBJ1-1, reads EPEVTQTPSHQVTQMGQEVILRCVPISNHLYFYWYRQILGQKVEFLVSFYNNEISEKSEIFDDQFSVERPDGSNFTLKIRSTKLEDSAMYFCASGQGVMGTEAFFGQGTRLTVV.

This chain uses TRBV14 with TRBJ1-1; D is undetermined. This CDR3 is 13 amino acids long. CDR1 SGHDN and CDR2 FVKESK come from the germline V gene. V lost 1 base to trimming and J lost 0 bases, with 3 bases between them. CDR3 nucleotide sequence: TGTGCCAGCAGCCAAGCATTGAACACTGAAGCTTTCTTT. It codes for CASSQALNTEAFF.

The rearrangement joins TRBV27 to TRBJ1-5; TRBD1 matches 10 bases. The length of the CDR3 is 16 residues. Germline CDR1 MNHEY, CDR2 SMNVEV (reference sequence). The V and J ends lost 5 bases and 5 bases, in that order; junction bases with no gene match: 9. The CDR3 coding sequence is TGTGCCAGCAGTCCGACTGACAGGGGGCTTTATCAGCCCCAGCATTTT. Translating gives CASSPTDRGLYQPQHF.

The chain has TRBV7-9 and TRBJ2-7; D is perhaps TRBD1 (6 bases). Trimming took 3 bases from V and 4 from J, leaving 13 bases between them. CDR3 length: 14 residues. Germline CDR1 is SEHNR and CDR2 is FQNEAQ (reference sequence). The CDR3 loop reads CASSFGTPSYEQYV. In DNA, the CDR3 is TGTGCCAGCAGCTTCGGGACACCATCTTACGAGCAGTACGTC.

The V gene is TRBV28, the J gene TRBJ1-2, with D unclear. There are 12 residues in the CDR3. Trimming removed 6 bases at V and 8 bases at J, with 13 bases between. Germline V gene sequence: CDR1 MDHEN, CDR2 SYDVKM. The CDR3 region is CASSTLSVGYTF. CDR3 coding DNA: TGTGCCAGCAGCACACTATCCGTAGGCTACACCTTC.

The V gene is TRBV28, the J gene TRBJ1-6, with a tentative D call TRBD1 (5 bases). Per the germline V gene, CDR1 is MDHEN and CDR2 is SYDVKM. This CDR3 is 15 amino acids long. The V end lost 2 bases, the J end lost 4 bases, and 9 bases lay between the germline ends. CDR3 amino acids: CASSLRGLYNSPLHF. The CDR3 coding sequence is TGTGCCAGCAGTTTAAGGGGACTGTATAATTCACCCCTCCACTTT.

This clone was observed a handful of times. The V and J genes are TRBV6-5 and TRBJ2-7, with D perhaps matching TRBD2 (6 bases). The CDR3 runs to 13 residues. Germline V gene data show CDR1 as MNHEY and CDR2 as SVGAGI. Trimming pared 5 bases from V and 3 bases from J, leaving 11 bases between. The CDR3 spells CASSGGQDYEQYV. CDR3 in DNA: TGTGCCAGCAGTGGAGGGCAGGACTACGAGCAGTACGTC.

This clone has only a few counts. This sequence may be a read error, since a much larger clone differs from it by one base. Other nucleotide sequences from this sample produce the same CDR3. This rearrangement joins TRBV15 to TRBJ2-3, with a possible D match to TRBD2 (6 bases). V lost 9 bases to trimming and J lost 0 bases, with 13 bases between them. Germline V gene lookup returns CDR1 LNHNV and CDR2 YYDKDF (reference sequence). This CDR3 comprises 14 residues. CDR3 nucleotide sequence: TGTGCCACTAATAACGGGGGAAGCACAGATACGCAGTATTTT. Translating gives CATNNGGSTDTQYF.

The chain joins TRBV4-3 to TRBJ2-3, with 11 bases aligning to TRBD2. Trimming cost V 2 bases and J 0 bases; bases outside gene matches: 4. CDR1 is LGHNA and CDR2 is YSLEER in the germline V gene. There are 17 residues in the CDR3. The CDR3 DNA follows: TGCGCCAGCAGCCAACGACTAGCGGGGCATAGCACAGATACGCAGTATTTT. This codes for CASSQRLAGHSTDTQYF.